This section outlines one TCR beta chain sequence together with its context. The data stem from a study of blood T cell repertoires in COVID-19. V lost 5 bases and J lost 2, with 15 bases in between. This CDR3 has 15 amino acids. Germline V gene lookup returns CDR1 SEHNR and CDR2 FQNEAQ (reference sequence). The protocol was immunoSEQ multiplex PCR, while the TCRdb copy is restricted to in-frame clones and leaves out a portion. Of about 17,000 clones detected, around 84% appear once; the ten largest clones hold 15% to 20%. The sequence came from a human donor with active COVID-19. The donor label of this sample is uncertain. The chain employs TRBV7-9 and TRBJ1-1, with D possibly TRBD1 on 5 matching bases. The sequenced sample consisted of peripheral blood. Written as DNA, the CDR3 is TGTGCCAGCAGCGGCAGGGAAAGGCATAACACTGAAGCTTTCTTT. This encodes CASSGRERHNTEAFF.